The T cell receptor beta chain described here comes from a study of blood T cell repertoires in COVID-19. Study information: Material from acute and convalescent COVID-19 was sourced from the United States, Italy and Spain. T cells, B-cell-depleted T cells, or PBMCs provided the cDNA or gDNA that served as material.

V dropped 1 base and J dropped 1 base, with 5 bases sitting between them. Germline CDR1 is MDHEN and CDR2 is SYDVKM. The CDR3 runs 14 residues. In the source study's methods: Counts of nucleated cells, estimated from reference gene primer amplification, were obtained. Sequencing used immunoSEQ multiplex PCR; TCRdb keeps in-frame clones, though not all of them. Clone size and V and J calls were adopted from that table, with D and trimming inferred from the DNA. Of 80,000 or so clones listed, 81% are singletons. The sample comprised peripheral blood. The rearrangement uses TRBV28 and TRBJ1-5; unclear D gene. This TCR was sampled from a man older than 75 with acute or convalescent COVID-19. CDR3 in amino acids: CASSLYGSNQPQHF. Here the CDR3 DNA reads TGTGCCAGCAGTTTATACGGGAGCAATCAGCCCCAGCATTTT. Together with reference TRBV28 and TRBJ1-5, the CDR3 gives the full variable domain: DVKVTQSSRYLVKRTGEKVFLECVQDMDHENMFWYRQDPGLGLRLIYFSYDVKMKEKGDIPEGYSVSREKKERFSLILESASTNQTSMYLCASSLYGSNQPQHFGDGTRLSIL.